Listed here is a single T cell receptor beta chain. Its antigen is unknown. All of the isolated RNA was reverse transcribed, so expressed TCRB transcripts were sequenced. Method: immunoSEQ multiplex PCR; TCRdb's copy keeps in-frame clones and lacks some. The sample has 250,000 to 300,000 clones, roughly an eighth seen once. The CDR3 covers 14 residues. Germline lookup yields CDR1 MDHEN and CDR2 SYDVKM. V gave up 5 bases and J gave up 9 bases; unmatched junction bases: 9. Staining for CD45RO/CCR7/CD25/CD127/CD95/CD27 allowed sorting of CD4+ naive, central memory, regulatory and stem cell-like memory cells. Each population that was sorted was more than 95% pure. The data were obtained in a study of beta chain features in type 1 diabetes. Notes on the study in general: Shortening that was moderate but significant affected the TCRB CDR3s of Type 1 diabetes patients in all four CD4+ subsets. Type 1 diabetes patients showed fewer insertions and more deletions at VDJ junctions.

This TCR came from a man aged 25-45 years with type 1 diabetes. Sequencing was done on a sample of naive CD4+ T cells from blood. The V call is TRBV28, the J call TRBJ2-1; 8 bases are a match to TRBD2. The CDR3 DNA sequence: TGTGCCAGCAGTAGGAGCGGGAGTAACGCTGAGCAGTTCTTC. Residues: CASSRSGSNAEQFF.